The 32 T cell receptor beta chains in this list originate from one sample, sequenced in a study of cytomegalovirus exposure and HLA in healthy donors. This PCR relied on a set of 60 Vbeta primers and 13 Jbeta primers. Profiling relied on immunoSEQ multiplex PCR, and the TCRdb table lists in-frame clones only, not all of them. Found here are roughly 150,000 clones, roughly 79% of them singletons; the top ten hold 1.7%. Sequencing used PBMCs. Receptors originate from a woman in her 30s in good health and CMV-seronegative.

V usage is TRBV6-5 and J usage is TRBJ2-2; 7 positions agree with TRBD1. The germline V gene has CDR1 MNHEY and CDR2 SVGAGI. The CDR3 runs 16 residues. The V and J ends lost 2 bases and 3 bases, in that order; junction bases with no gene match: 6. The CDR3 region is CASSYGTAAYTGELFF. CDR3 DNA sequence: TGTGCCAGCAGTTACGGGACAGCAGCGTACACCGGGGAGCTGTTTTTT.

The V gene is TRBV7-3, the J gene TRBJ1-1; D gene uncertain. The ends were cut back, 1 base at V and 0 bases at J, with 9 bases in the middle. Germline assignment: CDR1 SGHTA and CDR2 FQGTGA. The CDR3 sequence is 15 residues long. DNA of the CDR3: TGTGCCAGCAGCTTAAACCCCACAATGAACACTGAAGCTTTCTTT. Residues: CASSLNPTMNTEAFF.

The CDR3 DNA sequence: TGTGCCAGCAGCGTCCACCCGACAGGAACTGAAGCTTTCTTT. This gives the protein CASSVHPTGTEAFF. The chain recombines TRBV9 with TRBJ1-1, with D possibly being TRBD1 (6 bases). Looked up from germline, CDR1 is SGDLS and CDR2 is YYNGEE. The CDR3 has 14 amino acids. Trimming removed 2 bases at V and 5 bases at J, with 13 bases between.

The J gene is TRBJ1-1, the V gene TRBV5-6; perhaps TRBD1 as D (5 bases). The germline CDR1 and CDR2 sequences are SGHDT and YYEEEE. The CDR3 loop spans 15 amino acids. Trimming removed 1 base at V and 6 bases at J, with 16 bases between. The CDR3 here is CASSLRLGALAEAFF. The CDR3 DNA sequence: TGTGCCAGCAGCTTGAGGCTAGGGGCGCTGGCTGAAGCTTTCTTT.

The chain is built from TRBV19 and TRBJ1-6; TRBD1 matches at 8 bases. Germline trimming cut 6 bases from V and 5 bases from J; bases unmatched to any gene: 6. The germline CDR1 and CDR2 sequences are LNHDA and SQIVND (reference sequence). The CDR3 runs 15 residues. The CDR3 DNA follows: TGTGCCAGTAGCGGACAGGGCGGCGATAATTCACCCCTCCACTTT. Translation: CASSGQGGDNSPLHF.

CDR3 loop: CASNQGLRGNTGELFF. DNA for the CDR3: TGTGCCAGCAACCAGGGACTCCGGGGAAACACCGGGGAGCTGTTTTTT. The rearrangement joins TRBV9 to TRBJ2-2, with D possibly TRBD2 on 6 matching bases. CDR1 and CDR2 (germline): SGDLS, YYNGEE. The CDR3 extends over 16 amino acids. Trimming stripped 6 bases from V and 2 bases from J, with 17 bases between.

The gene calls are TRBV6-5 and TRBJ1-2, with a weak D call TRBD1 (6 bases). This CDR3 spans 13 amino acids. Trimming removed 2 bases from V and 6 bases from J, with 10 bases in between. Germline V gene data show CDR1 as MNHEY and CDR2 as SVGAGI. The CDR3 loop reads CASSYRGGDGYTF. The CDR3 DNA is TGTGCCAGCAGTTACCGAGGGGGGGATGGCTACACCTTC.

The V and J genes are TRBV11-2 and TRBJ2-5; a possible D gene is TRBD1 (6 bases). The J call is uncertain, as TRBJ2-7 better fits the DNA end. Germline V CDR1 and CDR2: SGHAT, FQNNGV. The CDR3 has 13 amino acids. As DNA, the CDR3 is TGTGCCAGCAGCTCACCAGGGGACTACGAGCAGTACTTC. Its translation: CASSSPGDYEQYF.

This clone occurred once. J is TRBJ1-3 and V is TRBV19; D ambiguous. Looked up from germline, CDR1 is LNHDA and CDR2 is SQIVND (reference sequence). This CDR3 has 14 residues. V lost 6 bases, J lost 9 bases, and 18 bases lay in between. The CDR3 loop is CASRAEQPERTIYF. The CDR3 DNA follows: TGTGCCAGTAGGGCAGAACAGCCCGAACGCACCATATATTTT.

The chain employs TRBV16 and TRBJ1-2; 11 nucleotides match TRBD1. Germline CDR1 is KGHSY and CDR2 is FQNENV. This CDR3 has 17 residues. V lost 5 bases, J lost 4 bases, and 12 bases stayed unmatched. The CDR3 coding sequence is TGTGCCAGCAGCGGGCCATCCGGGACAGGGGGAATCTATGGCTACACCTTC. Its protein is CASSGPSGTGGIYGYTF. The whole variable domain, filled in from reference TRBV16 and TRBJ1-2, reads GEEVAQTPKHLVRGEGQKAKLYCAPIKGHSYVFWYQQVLKNEFKFLISFQNENVFDETGMPKERFSAKCLPNSPCSLEIQATKLEDSAVYFCASSGPSGTGGIYGYTFGSGTRLTVV.

This chain joins TRBV7-3 and TRBJ2-3, with TRBD2 identical over 7 bases. The J segment lost 4 bases and the V segment lost 5 bases, leaving 6 bases of the junction unmatched. The germline gives CDR1 SGHTA, CDR2 FQGTGA. The CDR3 consists of 14 residues. CDR3 residues: CASSQRGGADTQYF. CDR3 coding DNA: TGTGCCAGCAGCCAGCGGGGAGGGGCAGATACGCAGTATTTT. The variable domain in full, completed from reference TRBV7-3 and TRBJ2-3, reads GAGVSQTPSNKVTEKGKYVELRCDPISGHTALYWYRQSLGQGPEFLIYFQGTGAADDSGLPNDRFFAVRPEGSVSTLKIQRTERGDSAVYLCASSQRGGADTQYFGPGTRLTVL.

This clone has only a few counts. This rearrangement joins TRBV5-1 to TRBJ2-3; TRBD2 matches 11 bases. Unmatched junction bases numbered 7, after V lost 0 bases and J lost 4 bases. This CDR3 has 17 amino acids. Germline V gene data show CDR1 as SGHRS and CDR2 as YFSETQ. In nucleotides, the CDR3 is TGCGCCAGCAGCTTGGCACTAGCGGGGGATGGGGCAGATACGCAGTATTTT. It yields the protein CASSLALAGDGADTQYF. Combining the CDR3 with reference TRBV5-1 and TRBJ2-3 gives the whole variable domain KAGVTQTPRYLIKTRGQQVTLSCSPISGHRSVSWYQQTPGQGLQFLFEYFSETQRNKGNFPGRFSGRQFSNSRSEMNVSTLELGDSALYLCASSLALAGDGADTQYFGPGTRLTVL.

The chain joins TRBV29-1 to TRBJ2-1; maybe TRBD1 (6 bases). This CDR3 has 14 residues. V lost 6 bases to trimming and J lost 0 bases, with 12 bases between them. Germline V CDR1 and CDR2: SQVTM, ANQGSEA. CDR3 in amino acids: CSVLRGSSYNEQFF. Here the CDR3 DNA reads TGCAGCGTCTTAAGGGGGAGCTCCTACAATGAGCAGTTCTTC.

The chain employs TRBV7-2 and TRBJ2-5, with D possibly being TRBD2 (5 bases). The CDR3 extends over 14 amino acids. The V gene lost 2 bases and the J gene lost 3 bases, with 10 bases spanning the gap. Germline V lookup: CDR1 SGHTA, CDR2 FQGNSA. CDR3 in DNA: TGTGCCAGCAGCTTAAGCGGTCTGAAAGAGACCCAGTACTTC. Its translation is CASSLSGLKETQYF.

The V call is TRBV6-1, the J call TRBJ1-6, with 9 bases that match TRBD1. This CDR3 is 18 amino acids long. Trimming at V came to 4 bases and at J to 2 bases, leaving 9 bases not matched to a gene. Germline values: CDR1 MNHNS, CDR2 SASEGT. The CDR3: CASSGAPGQGPYNSPLHF. The DNA of the CDR3 is TGTGCCAGCAGTGGGGCCCCGGGACAGGGCCCCTATAATTCACCCCTCCACTTT.

The gene calls are TRBV30 and TRBJ1-2; TRBD1 might be the D (5 bases). Trimming removed 2 bases from V and 1 base from J, with 8 bases in between. CDR3 length: 13 residues. Germline CDR1 reads GTSNPN; CDR2 reads SVGIG (reference sequence). The CDR3 nucleotides are TGTGCCTGGAGTACAGGTTTTAACTATGGCTACACCTTC. Its translation: CAWSTGFNYGYTF.

The sample holds a few counts of this clone. The V gene is TRBV28, the J gene TRBJ1-2; 7 bases map to TRBD1. Germline V CDR1 and CDR2: MDHEN, SYDVKM. Unmatched junction bases numbered 9, after V lost 7 bases and J lost 4 bases. CDR3 size: 14 residues. Here the CDR3 reads CASMGRGISYGYTF. CDR3 nucleotides: TGTGCCAGCATGGGCAGGGGGATTTCCTATGGCTACACCTTC.

The chain joins TRBV9 to TRBJ1-4, with a tentative D call TRBD1 (5 bases). Trimming removed 1 base at V and 7 bases at J, with 14 bases between. From germline, CDR1 is SGDLS and CDR2 YYNGEE. There are 15 residues in the CDR3. The CDR3 protein is CASSVYDSIGEKLFF. The CDR3 DNA sequence: TGTGCCAGCAGCGTATACGACAGTATTGGTGAAAAACTGTTTTTT. The full variable domain, with the rest looked up from reference TRBV9 and TRBJ1-4, is DSGVTQTPKHLITATGQRVTLRCSPRSGDLSVYWYQQSLDQGLQFLIQYYNGEERAKGNILERFSAQQFPDLHSELNLSSLELGDSALYFCASSVYDSIGEKLFFGSGTQLSVL.

The CDR3 spells CASSVGAGQQTGELFF. The CDR3 nucleotides are TGTGCCAGCAGCGTAGGGGCAGGGCAGCAGACCGGGGAGCTGTTTTTT. The chain couples TRBV9 to TRBJ2-2, with a possible D match to TRBD1 (5 bases). Germline V gives CDR1 SGDLS, CDR2 YYNGEE. The CDR3 is 16 amino acids. Trimming removed 0 bases at V and 5 bases at J, with 14 bases between.

The chain carries TRBV6-6 and TRBJ2-3, with 9 bases identical to TRBD1. From germline, CDR1 is MNHNY and CDR2 SVGAGI (reference sequence). This CDR3 is 13 amino acids long. J gave up 4 bases and V 7 bases, and 3 bases lay outside the gene matches. CDR3 sequence: CASTGQGSDTQYF. For the CDR3, the DNA is TGTGCCAGCACGGGACAGGGCTCAGATACGCAGTATTTT.

This clone was found a few times. The rearrangement uses TRBV7-9 and TRBJ2-2; 11 positions agree with TRBD2. This CDR3 is built from 17 residues. V was pared by 4 bases and J by 2 bases, with 6 bases of the junction left unmatched. CDR1 is SEHNR, CDR2 FQNEAQ, per germline (reference sequence). In DNA, the CDR3 is TGTGCCAGCAGCTCTACCGGGACTAGCGGTAACACCGGGGAGCTGTTTTTT. This codes for CASSSTGTSGNTGELFF.

This clone has more than one count but fewer than ten. V is TRBV9 and J is TRBJ1-1; D is ambiguous. Germline V gene lookup returns CDR1 SGDLS and CDR2 YYNGEE. The CDR3 is 13 amino acids. The germline V and J ends were trimmed by 0 bases and 10 bases, with 13 bases remaining between them. CDR3 loop: CASSVAEGMGAFF. The DNA of the CDR3 is TGTGCCAGCAGCGTAGCAGAGGGAATGGGAGCTTTCTTT. Supplemented by reference TRBV9 and TRBJ1-1, the full variable domain reads DSGVTQTPKHLITATGQRVTLRCSPRSGDLSVYWYQQSLDQGLQFLIQYYNGEERAKGNILERFSAQQFPDLHSELNLSSLELGDSALYFCASSVAEGMGAFFGQGTRLTVV.

In this sample, this clone turned up once. This chain links TRBV27 with TRBJ1-1; D gene unclear. This CDR3 region has 13 residues. Deletions cut 6 bases from V and 1 base from J, with 9 bases between. The germline V gene encodes CDR1 MNHEY and CDR2 SMNVEV (reference sequence). The CDR3 DNA is TGTGCCAGCAGACCCTATGGGAACACTGAAGCTTTCTTT. Its protein product is CASRPYGNTEAFF.

The V call is TRBV5-1, the J call TRBJ1-1; a weak D match, TRBD1 (5 bases). V lost 1 base and J lost 5, with 15 bases in between. This CDR3 is 15 amino acids long. Germline V lookup: CDR1 SGHRS, CDR2 YFSETQ. CDR3 DNA sequence: TGCGCCAGCAGCTTGATGGGGGGGGGAGGAACTGAAGCTTTCTTT. This translates into CASSLMGGGGTEAFF.

This clone was found once. Written as DNA, the CDR3 is TGTGCCAGCAGCTCCACGACAGGGCTCATGTGGGGCTACACCTTC. It yields the protein CASSSTTGLMWGYTF. V is TRBV7-8 and J is TRBJ1-2, with 7 bases matching TRBD1. The germline V gene has CDR1 SGHVS and CDR2 FQNEAQ. The CDR3 covers 15 residues. The J segment lost 8 bases and the V segment lost 4 bases, leaving 13 bases of the junction unmatched.

The chain is built from TRBV7-3 and TRBJ2-1, with TRBD2 matching 10 bases. Losses at the gene ends were 5 bases for V and 6 bases for J; bases not matched to a gene: 7. The CDR3 loop spans 15 amino acids. Germline loops: CDR1 SGHTA, CDR2 FQGTGA. The CDR3 loop is CASSRGVAGGNEQFF. The CDR3 coding sequence is TGTGCCAGCAGCCGGGGGGTAGCGGGGGGCAATGAGCAGTTCTTC.

This rearrangement joins TRBV29-1 to TRBJ2-7, with a possible D match to TRBD2 (6 bases). V was cut by 3 bases and J by 6 bases, with 12 bases left in between. The germline V gene has CDR1 SQVTM and CDR2 ANQGSEA. The CDR3 runs to 12 residues. CDR3 sequence: CSVDGPGSEQYF. The CDR3 nucleotides are TGCAGCGTTGACGGTCCCGGGAGCGAGCAGTACTTC.

This clone was seen only once. The genes are TRBV5-1 and TRBJ2-3; possible D gene TRBD1, 6 bases. From germline, CDR1 is SGHRS and CDR2 YFSETQ. The CDR3 contains 17 residues. V was pared by 4 bases and J by 2 bases, with 20 bases between. CDR3 in DNA: TGCGCCAGCAGCCCTAAACTCTCGGGACAAAACACAGATACGCAGTATTTT. Protein sequence: CASSPKLSGQNTDTQYF.

This clone was found a few times. This chain joins TRBV6-6 and TRBJ1-2, with D unclear. The CDR3 is 14 residues long. Germline V lookup: CDR1 MNHNY, CDR2 SVGAGI (reference sequence). Trimming removed 3 bases at V and 5 bases at J, with 13 bases between. The DNA of the CDR3 is TGTGCCAGCAGTTATTCCGACCGGGGATATGGCTACACCTTC. As protein: CASSYSDRGYGYTF.

The chain joins TRBV5-1 to TRBJ2-3; 8 bases align to TRBD1. The CDR3 totals 14 residues. Losses at the gene ends were 3 bases for V and 3 bases for J; bases not matched to a gene: 3. CDR1 is SGHRS and CDR2 is YFSETQ in the germline V gene. As DNA, the CDR3 is TGCGCCAGCAGCTACGGACAGGGAACAGATACGCAGTATTTT. Translation: CASSYGQGTDTQYF.

This clone was seen only a few times. Written as DNA, the CDR3 is TGTGCCAGTAATACCCGTGGCGGGGGGGCGGCAGATACGCAGTATTTT. Translated, it gives CASNTRGGGAADTQYF. The rearrangement uses TRBV19 and TRBJ2-3; TRBD2 agrees at 9 bases. Germline-derived CDR1 and CDR2 are LNHDA and SQIVND (reference sequence). The CDR3 extends over 16 amino acids. V lost 7 bases to trimming and J lost 4 bases; unmatched junction nucleotides: 12.

The J gene is TRBJ1-1, the V gene TRBV6-5, with TRBD1 matching 10 bases. This CDR3 spans 15 amino acids. Germline V CDR1 and CDR2: MNHEY, SVGAGI. The V and J ends lost 5 bases and 6 bases, in that order; junction bases with no gene match: 9. CDR3 residues: CASSKTGTGEPEAFF. Written as DNA, the CDR3 is TGTGCCAGCAGTAAAACCGGGACAGGGGAACCTGAAGCTTTCTTT.